The TCR beta chain under discussion was sequenced for a study of cytomegalovirus exposure and HLA in healthy donors. Study context: Out of fewer than 400 genotyped donors, 81% belonged to the Caucasian-associated ancestry cluster. Study results and caveats: Most TCR sequences showed up rarely, but some public TCRs showed up in many donors. Immune exposure data for these donors was limited to CMV serostatus.

V was clipped by 0 bases and J by 6 bases, with 5 bases between them. Germline V gene data show CDR1 as GTSNPN and CDR2 as SVGIG (reference sequence). The CDR3 has 11 amino acids. The primer mix had 60 Vbeta and 13 Jbeta primers. TCRdb keeps only in-frame clones here, not all; method: immunoSEQ multiplex PCR. The sample gives about 140,000 clones, roughly 77% of which show up once; approximately 3% is in the top ten. Worth noting for this clone: Its antigen remains unknown.

The sequenced sample consisted of PBMCs. The receptor comes from a female donor in good health and CMV-seronegative. The gene calls are TRBV30 and TRBJ2-5, with D unresolved. In DNA form, the CDR3 reads TGTGCCTGGAGTGTAAAGCAGACCCAGTACTTC. Its translation: CAWSVKQTQYF.